The clone carrying this T cell receptor (beta chain) was observed at least ten times. Regions amplified from RNA transcripts were the TCR beta CDR3 regions. A first-round RT-PCR of the TCR CDR3 used the HTBI primer set. TCRdb itself ran the multiplex PCR reads through MiXCR, one entry per CDR3 protein. The sample includes 700,000 or so distinct CDR3 sequences, roughly 15% of them seen just once. V lost 6 bases, J lost 1 base, and 5 bases lay in between. CDR3 length: 12 amino acids. Germline CDR1 LNHDA, CDR2 SQIVND (reference sequence). This sample was taken from a study of T cells in Graves' hyperthyroidism and ophthalmopathy.

Specimen: blood. This TCR derives from a man younger than 35 with Graves' hyperthyroidism. The chain joins TRBV19 to TRBJ2-3; D is ambiguous. CDR3 coding DNA: TGTGCCAGTAGACGGGGCACAGATACGCAGTATTTT. Protein: CASRRGTDTQYF.